This T cell receptor (beta chain) was found in a study of beta chain features in type 1 diabetes. Study observations and caveats: VDJ junctions from type 1 diabetes patients carried fewer insertions and larger deletions. TCRB CDR3s were moderately but significantly shorter in Type 1 diabetes patients in all four CD4+ subsets.

As for this clone: No antigen is known for it.

All of the isolated RNA was reverse transcribed, so expressed TCRB transcripts were sequenced. Some clones are missing from TCRdb's copy, which holds only in-frame ones; the method was immunoSEQ multiplex PCR. Here the sample spans about 660,000 clones, over 12% being singletons. Germline CDR1 SNHLY, CDR2 FYNNEI. This CDR3 has 13 residues. Trimming shortened V by 3 bases and J by 7 bases, and 9 bases separated the two germline ends. The genes are TRBV2 and TRBJ2-2; D may correspond to TRBD1 or TRBD2 (5 bases each). This TCR was recovered from a man younger than 30 with type 1 diabetes. The specimen sequenced was naive CD4+ T cells from blood. The CDR3 coding sequence is TGTGCCAGCAGTGACGAGGGGATCGGGGAGCTGTTTTTT. It codes for CASSDEGIGELFF.